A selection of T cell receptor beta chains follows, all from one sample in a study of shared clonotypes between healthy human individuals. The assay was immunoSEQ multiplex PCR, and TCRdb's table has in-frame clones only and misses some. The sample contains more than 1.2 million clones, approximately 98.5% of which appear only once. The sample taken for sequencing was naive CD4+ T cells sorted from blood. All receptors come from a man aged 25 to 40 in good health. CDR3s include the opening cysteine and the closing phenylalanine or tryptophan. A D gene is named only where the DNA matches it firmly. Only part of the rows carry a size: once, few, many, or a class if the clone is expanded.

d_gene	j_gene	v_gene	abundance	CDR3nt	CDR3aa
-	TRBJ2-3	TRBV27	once	TGTGCCAGCAGAACGGGGGGCACAGATACGCAGTATTTT	CASRTGGTDTQYF
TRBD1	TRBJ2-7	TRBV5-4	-	TGTGCCAGCAGCACGGGACAGGGTCCCTACGAGCAGTACTTC	CASSTGQGPYEQYF
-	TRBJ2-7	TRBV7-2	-	TGTGCCAGCAGCGCCAACTCCTACGAGCAGTACTTC	CASSANSYEQYF
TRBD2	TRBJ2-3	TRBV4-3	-	TGCGCCAGCAGCCAAGGGCCACTAGCGGGATTTGATACGCAGTATTTT	CASSQGPLAGFDTQYF
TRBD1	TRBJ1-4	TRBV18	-	TGTGCCAGCTCAGGGAACCGGGACAGGCCGAATGAAAAACTGTTTTTT	CASSGNRDRPNEKLFF
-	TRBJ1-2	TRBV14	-	TGTGCCAGCAGCCATGCGAAAGGGCGTACTCTTTTCTCTAACTATGGCTACACCTTC	CASSHAKGRTLFSNYGYTF
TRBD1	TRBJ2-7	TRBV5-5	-	TGTGCCAGCAGCGTGACAGGGACGGCCTACGAGCAGTACTTC	CASSVTGTAYEQYF
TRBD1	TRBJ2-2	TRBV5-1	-	TGCGCCAGCAGCTATTGGGACCCGGGACAGGCGAACACCGGGGAGCTGTTTTTT	CASSYWDPGQANTGELFF
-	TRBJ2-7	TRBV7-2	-	TGTGCCAGCAGCTTAGGGCTTTCCAGGGTCCACGAGCAGTACTTC	CASSLGLSRVHEQYF
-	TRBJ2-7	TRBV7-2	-	TGTGCCAGCAGCTTAGGGGAGCGGGTAACCTACGAGCAGTACTTC	CASSLGERVTYEQYF
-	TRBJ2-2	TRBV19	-	TGTGCCAGTTTACGGACGCATAGCTGGGCCGGGGAGCTGTTTTTT	CASLRTHSWAGELFF
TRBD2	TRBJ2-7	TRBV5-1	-	TGCGCCAGCAGCCTGTGGGCATATCCCCCCACTAGCGGGAACTACGAGCAGTACTTC	CASSLWAYPPTSGNYEQYF
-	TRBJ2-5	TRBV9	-	TGTGCCAGCAGCGCCGCCGGTGGTTTAGGGACCCAGTACTTC	CASSAAGGLGTQYF